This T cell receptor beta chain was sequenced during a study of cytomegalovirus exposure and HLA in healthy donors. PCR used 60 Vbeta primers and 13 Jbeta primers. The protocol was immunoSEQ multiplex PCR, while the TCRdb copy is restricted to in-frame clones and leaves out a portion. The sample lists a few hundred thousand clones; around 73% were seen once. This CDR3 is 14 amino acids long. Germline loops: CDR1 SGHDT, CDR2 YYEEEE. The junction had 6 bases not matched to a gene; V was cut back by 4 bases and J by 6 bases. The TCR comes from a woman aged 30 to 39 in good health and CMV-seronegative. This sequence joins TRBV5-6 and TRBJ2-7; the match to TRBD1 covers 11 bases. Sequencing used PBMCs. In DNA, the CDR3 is TGTGCCAGCAGCGGACAGGGGGCGCTTTCCGAGCAGTACTTC. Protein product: CASSGQGALSEQYF.